Sequencing of this T cell receptor (beta chain) was carried out in a study of early T cells in non-severe SARS-CoV-2 infection. The wider study: Alpha and beta chains were unpaired, from unsorted whole-blood bulk RNA.

Unique molecular identifiers were added to individual cDNA molecules. TCRdb ran MiXCR on the 5' RACE reads and lists one entry per CDR3 protein. Of roughly 90,000 distinct CDR3 sequences in the sample, roughly 14% were seen once. The CDR3 loop spans 13 amino acids. CDR1 and CDR2 from the germline V gene are GTSNPN and SVGIG (reference sequence). The V segment lost 0 bases and the J segment 5 bases; nucleotides outside the gene matches: 0. The source of this sequence is an adult who was a healthcare worker with PCR-confirmed SARS-CoV-2 infection or an uninfected control (not recorded which). The sequenced sample consisted of whole blood. The chain joins TRBV30 to TRBJ2-2; 7 nucleotides match TRBD1. In DNA form, the CDR3 reads TGTGCCTGGAGTGTCAGGGGGACCGGGGAGCTGTTTTTT. As protein: CAWSVRGTGELFF.